The clone carrying this T cell receptor (beta chain) turned up a few times. What it recognizes is unknown. This entry comes from a study of identical twins. Whole-study findings and limits: Findings depended on cross-sectional statistics rather than tracking the same donors. The models gave estimates that fell short of the out-of-frame TCR alpha sharing seen in monozygotic twins. Invariant MAIT and iNKT cells may have partly biased zero-insertion analyses.

TCRdb passed the 5' RACE reads through MiXCR, listing each CDR3 protein once. The top ten clones hold more than 0.5% of a sample with some 500,000 distinct CDR3 sequences, 14% of them seen once. Germline-derived CDR1 and CDR2 are SGHTA and FQGNSA. This CDR3 contains 15 residues. Between the trimmed V and J ends, which lost 1 base and 6 bases, there was a span of 15 bases. This sample was shared with a second study, whose subject was yellow fever vaccine responses in identical twins. That investigation notes: Reportedly, the T cell response mounted by twins to vaccine seemed partly convergent, partly personalized.

Sequencing was performed on CD4+ T cells sorted from blood. J is TRBJ2-5 and V is TRBV7-2, with unresolved D. This TCR came from a woman under 30 in good health. The CDR3 coding sequence is TGTGCCAGCAGCTTAGATAGGTCCCCATTGAAGACCCAGTACTTC. It codes for CASSLDRSPLKTQYF. Full variable domain (rest looked up from reference TRBV7-2 and TRBJ2-5): GAGVSQSPSNKVTEKGKDVELRCDPISGHTALYWYRQSLGQGLEFLIYFQGNSAPDKSGLPSDRFSAERTGGSVSTLTIQRTQQEDSAVYLCASSLDRSPLKTQYFGPGTRLLVL.